The following is a T cell receptor beta chain sequence with its context. Its antigen remains unidentified. This sample was taken from a study of T cells in Graves' hyperthyroidism and ophthalmopathy. The study, taken as a whole, reports: Blood also contained most expanded thyroid clonotypes above 0.001.

Criteria for exclusion of patients were uncontrolled infection, other autoimmune disease, pregnancy or lactation. Thyroid ultrasound, orbital computed tomography, clinical symptoms, and serum thyroxine and TRAb underpinned diagnoses. The source of the PBMCs was 10 ml of fresh peripheral blood. Amplified TCR beta CDR3 regions came from RNA transcripts. The HTBI set primed first-round TCR CDR3 RT-PCR. TCRdb analysed the multiplex PCR reads with MiXCR anew, one entry per CDR3 protein. The sample consists of about 840,000 distinct CDR3 sequences, more than 30% of them appearing once. The clonotype was recovered from a man in his late teens or twenties with Graves' hyperthyroidism. Sequencing input: blood.

In DNA form, the CDR3 reads TGTGCCAGCAGCCCAATGAGGGTGGAAAACTATGGCTACACCTTC. It is translated as CASSPMRVENYGYTF. The chain joins TRBV7-2 to TRBJ1-2; D is uncertain. Germline V lookup: CDR1 SGHTA, CDR2 FQGNSA. The CDR3 is 15 amino acids. Trimming removed 5 bases at V and 2 bases at J, with 15 bases between.